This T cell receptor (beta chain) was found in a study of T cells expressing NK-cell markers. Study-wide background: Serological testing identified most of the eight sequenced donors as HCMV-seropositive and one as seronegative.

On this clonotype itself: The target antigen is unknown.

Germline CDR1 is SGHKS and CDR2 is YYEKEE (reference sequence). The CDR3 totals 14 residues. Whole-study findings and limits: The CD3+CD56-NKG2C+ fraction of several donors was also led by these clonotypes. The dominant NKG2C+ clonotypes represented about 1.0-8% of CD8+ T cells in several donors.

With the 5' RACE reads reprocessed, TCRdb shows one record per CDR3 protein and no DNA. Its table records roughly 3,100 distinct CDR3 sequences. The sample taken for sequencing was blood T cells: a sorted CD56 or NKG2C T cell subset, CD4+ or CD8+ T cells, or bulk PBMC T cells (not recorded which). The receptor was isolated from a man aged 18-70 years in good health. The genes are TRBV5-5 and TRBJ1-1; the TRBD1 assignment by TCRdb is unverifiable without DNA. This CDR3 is CASSRDTRYTEAFF.